This entry lists 9 T cell receptor beta chains sequenced from one sample in a study of cytomegalovirus exposure and HLA in healthy donors. PCR primers comprised 60 Vbeta and 13 Jbeta primers. The assay was immunoSEQ multiplex PCR, and TCRdb's table has in-frame clones only and misses some. In the table there are over 100,000 clones, 70% to 80% of which are singletons. Specimen: PBMCs. The receptors come from a woman aged 40 to 50 in good health and CMV-seropositive.

The chain recombines TRBV13 with TRBJ1-2; possibly TRBD1 for D (6 bases). Germline values: CDR1 PRHDT, CDR2 FYEKMQ (reference sequence). The germline V and J ends were trimmed by 2 bases and 2 bases, with 9 bases remaining between them. The CDR3 totals 14 residues. The CDR3 coding sequence is TGTGCCAGCAGCTTATTCGACAGGAACTATGGCTACACCTTC. Residues: CASSLFDRNYGYTF.

The V gene is TRBV2, the J gene TRBJ2-2; 7 bases agree with TRBD2. Trimming removed 8 bases from V and 6 bases from J; junction bases left unmatched: 0. Per germline, CDR1 SNHLY and CDR2 FYNNEI. The CDR3 spans 11 residues. In DNA form, the CDR3 reads TGTGCCAGCGGACTAGCCGGGGAGCTGTTTTTT. Translation: CASGLAGELFF.

CDR3 loop: CASSPQGGYTEAFF. Written as DNA, the CDR3 is TGTGCCAGTAGTCCACAGGGCGGGTACACTGAAGCTTTCTTT. The chain has TRBV19 and TRBJ1-1, with D possibly matching TRBD1 (6 bases). The germline gives CDR1 LNHDA, CDR2 SQIVND (reference sequence). The CDR3 contains 14 residues. V shed 5 bases and J shed 3 bases, with 13 bases lying between them.

This rearrangement joins TRBV7-3 to TRBJ2-1, with TRBD2 matching over 10 bases. V gave up 5 bases and J gave up 7 bases; unmatched junction bases: 5. This CDR3 comprises 14 residues. Germline CDR1 is SGHTA and CDR2 is FQGTGA. CDR3 sequence reads: CASSPGLASNEQFF. The CDR3 bases are TGTGCCAGCAGCCCGGGACTAGCGTCGAATGAGCAGTTCTTC.

In nucleotides, the CDR3 is TGTGCCAGCAGTTTCGGGGGCGGTACAGGGGGCATCGGGGAGCTGTTTTTT. It codes for CASSFGGGTGGIGELFF. The chain combines TRBV27 with TRBJ2-2, with 9 bases aligning to TRBD1. The CDR3 extends over 17 amino acids. V was pared by 3 bases and J by 7 bases, with 12 bases of the junction left unmatched. Germline V gene lookup returns CDR1 MNHEY and CDR2 SMNVEV (reference sequence).

The rearrangement uses TRBV30 and TRBJ1-2; D unclear. The CDR3 sequence is 13 residues long. Germline V gene sequence: CDR1 GTSNPN, CDR2 SVGIG (reference sequence). The germline V and J ends were trimmed by 5 bases and 5 bases, with 15 bases remaining between them. CDR3: CAWRPLAGYGYTF. The DNA for the CDR3 is TGTGCCTGGCGTCCCCTTGCGGGGTATGGCTACACCTTC.

This clone showed up just a few times. The chain recombines TRBV6-5 with TRBJ1-4; 7 bases match TRBD1. V shed 2 bases, J shed 7 bases, and the junction held 7 bases outside the gene matches. The CDR3 is made up of 15 amino acids. Germline V gene lookup returns CDR1 MNHEY and CDR2 SVGAGI. CDR3 coding DNA: TGTGCCAGCAGTTACCAACAGGGGATCGGTGAAAAACTGTTTTTT. This sequence encodes CASSYQQGIGEKLFF.

The V call is TRBV19, the J call TRBJ2-4; a weak D match, TRBD1 (5 bases). The V end lost 2 bases, the J end lost 8 bases, and 19 bases lay between the germline ends. CDR1 is LNHDA, CDR2 SQIVND, per germline (reference sequence). This CDR3 is 16 amino acids long. The CDR3 DNA is TGTGCCAGTAGTATACAGGGTACCACGATAAGTCACATTCAGTACTTC. Protein sequence: CASSIQGTTISHIQYF.

On this clone itself: The junction shows a germline mismatch at one end, possibly a read error. V is TRBV30 and J is TRBJ1-6, with 7 positions matching TRBD1. The CDR3 runs 13 residues. Germline-derived CDR1 and CDR2 are GTSNPN and SVGIG (reference sequence). CDR3 coding DNA: TGTGCCTGGACCGACTTATCAAGACAGGGAGGATACTTT. This translates into CAWTDLSRQGGYF.